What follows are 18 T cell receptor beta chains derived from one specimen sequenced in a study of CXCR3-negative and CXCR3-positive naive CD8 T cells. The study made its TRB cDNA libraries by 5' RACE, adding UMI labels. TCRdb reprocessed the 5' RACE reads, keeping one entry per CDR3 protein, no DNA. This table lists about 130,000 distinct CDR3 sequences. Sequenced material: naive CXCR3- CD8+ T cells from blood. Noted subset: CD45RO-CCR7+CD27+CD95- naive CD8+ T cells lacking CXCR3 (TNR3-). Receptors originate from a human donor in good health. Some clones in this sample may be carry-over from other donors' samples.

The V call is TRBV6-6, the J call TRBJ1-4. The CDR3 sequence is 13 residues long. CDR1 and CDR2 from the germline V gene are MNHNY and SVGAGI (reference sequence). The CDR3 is CASNVRGREKLFF.

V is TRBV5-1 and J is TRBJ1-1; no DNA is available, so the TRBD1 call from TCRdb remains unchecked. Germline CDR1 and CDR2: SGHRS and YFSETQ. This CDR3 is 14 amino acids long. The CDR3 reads CASSLWGGNTEAFF.

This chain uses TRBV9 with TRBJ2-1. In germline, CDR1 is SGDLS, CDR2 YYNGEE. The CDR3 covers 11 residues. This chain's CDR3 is CASSVGWEQFF.

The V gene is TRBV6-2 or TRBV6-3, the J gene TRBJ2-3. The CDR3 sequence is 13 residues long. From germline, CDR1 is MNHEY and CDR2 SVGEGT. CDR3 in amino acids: CASAQKSTDTQYF.

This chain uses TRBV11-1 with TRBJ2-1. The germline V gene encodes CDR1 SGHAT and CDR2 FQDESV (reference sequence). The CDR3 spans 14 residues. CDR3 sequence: CASSLPTEHNEQFF.

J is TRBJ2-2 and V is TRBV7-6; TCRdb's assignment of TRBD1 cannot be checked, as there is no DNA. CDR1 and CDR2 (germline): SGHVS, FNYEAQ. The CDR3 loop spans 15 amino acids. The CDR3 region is CASSSSTPVGGELFF.

CDR3 in amino acids: CASSLSAGDTGELFF. The V gene is TRBV7-9, the J gene TRBJ2-2; the TCRdb D gene call, TRBD1, has no DNA to confirm it. This CDR3 has 15 amino acids. CDR1 is SEHNR, CDR2 FQNEAQ, per germline (reference sequence). The whole variable domain, remainder taken from reference TRBV7-9 and TRBJ2-2, is DTGVSQNPRHKITKRGQNVTFRCDPISEHNRLYWYRQTLGQGPEFLTYFQNEAQLEKSRLLSDRFSAERPKGSFSTLEIQRTEQGDSAMYLCASSLSAGDTGELFFGEGSRLTVL.

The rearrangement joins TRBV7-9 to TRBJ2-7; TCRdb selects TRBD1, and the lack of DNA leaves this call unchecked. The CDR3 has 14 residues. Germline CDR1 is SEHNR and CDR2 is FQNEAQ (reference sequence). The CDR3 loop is CASSPRGDIYEQYF. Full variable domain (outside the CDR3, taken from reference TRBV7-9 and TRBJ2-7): DTGVSQNPRHKITKRGQNVTFRCDPISEHNRLYWYRQTLGQGPEFLTYFQNEAQLEKSRLLSDRFSAERPKGSFSTLEIQRTEQGDSAMYLCASSPRGDIYEQYFGPGTRLTVT.

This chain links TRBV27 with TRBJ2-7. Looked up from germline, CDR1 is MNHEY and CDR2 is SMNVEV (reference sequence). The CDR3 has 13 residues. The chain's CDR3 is CASSSGFKSEQYF.

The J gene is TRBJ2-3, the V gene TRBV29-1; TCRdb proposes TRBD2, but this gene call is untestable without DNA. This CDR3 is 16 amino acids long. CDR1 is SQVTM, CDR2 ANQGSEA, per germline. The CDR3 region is CSVEDRGGGSTDTQYF.

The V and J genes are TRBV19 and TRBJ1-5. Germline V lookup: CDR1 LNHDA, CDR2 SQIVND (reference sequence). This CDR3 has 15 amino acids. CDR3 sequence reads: CASSTGLYSNQPQHF.

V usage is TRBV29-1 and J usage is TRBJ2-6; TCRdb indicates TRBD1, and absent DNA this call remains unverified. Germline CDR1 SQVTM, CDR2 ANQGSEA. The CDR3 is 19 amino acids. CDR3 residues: CSVGNTGVASSSGANVLTF.

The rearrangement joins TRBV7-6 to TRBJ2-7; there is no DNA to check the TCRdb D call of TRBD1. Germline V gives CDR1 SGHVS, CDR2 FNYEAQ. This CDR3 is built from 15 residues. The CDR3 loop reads CASSQDSDPTYEQYF.

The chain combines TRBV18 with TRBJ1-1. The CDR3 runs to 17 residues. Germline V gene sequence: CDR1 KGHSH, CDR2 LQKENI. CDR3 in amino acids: CASSPEVMGRDYTEAFF.

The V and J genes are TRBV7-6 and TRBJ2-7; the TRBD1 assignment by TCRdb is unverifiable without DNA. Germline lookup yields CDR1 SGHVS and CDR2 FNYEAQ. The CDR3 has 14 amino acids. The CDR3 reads CASSFGDLSYEQYF.

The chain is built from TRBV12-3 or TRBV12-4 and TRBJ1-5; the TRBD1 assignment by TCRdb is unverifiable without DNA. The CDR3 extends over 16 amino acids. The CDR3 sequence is CASSETTGYGNQPQHF.

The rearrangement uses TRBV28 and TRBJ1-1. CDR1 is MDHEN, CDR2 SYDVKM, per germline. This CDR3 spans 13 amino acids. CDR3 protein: CASSLRINTEAFF.

The CDR3 loop is CASSLSIAGYEQYF. The chain couples TRBV7-9 to TRBJ2-7; without DNA, the TCRdb call of TRBD2 cannot be checked. Germline lookup yields CDR1 SEHNR and CDR2 FQNEAQ (reference sequence). This CDR3 has 14 residues.